Listed below are T cell receptor beta chains from one sample, sequenced in a study of T cell responses to AZD1222 COVID-19 vaccine. The method was immunoSEQ multiplex PCR; TCRdb's version includes in-frame clones alone and lacks a portion of them. The sample holds 120,000 or so clones; approximately 82% are singletons and the top ten take about 28%. The specimen was peripheral blood, collected 28 days after the second AZD1222 dose. The receptors were sampled from an adult who received the AZD1222 COVID-19 vaccine. Both conserved end residues are part of each CDR3. The D gene is left open where the match is weak. Only part of the rows carry a size: once, few, many, or a class if the clone is expanded.

len,d_gene,abundance,j_gene,v_gene,CDR3aa,CDR3nt
15,TRBD1,few,TRBJ1-2,TRBV11-2,CASSLDLGTGAGYTF,TGTGCCAGCAGCTTAGATCTTGGGACAGGGGCGGGCTACACCTTC
16,NA,once,TRBJ2-3,TRBV19,CASSIFASFRGDTQYF,TGTGCCAGTAGTATTTTCGCAAGCTTCAGGGGAGATACGCAGTATTTT
11,NA,NA,TRBJ2-7,TRBV10-3,CAIRQPGEQYF,TGTGCCATCAGACAACCGGGAGAGCAGTACTTC
16,TRBD1,NA,TRBJ1-1,TRBV7-9,CASRANPGTGNTEAFF,TGTGCCAGCAGGGCCAACCCCGGGACAGGGAACACTGAAGCTTTCTTT
11,NA,NA,TRBJ1-1,TRBV19,CASILGTEAFF,TGTGCCAGTATTTTGGGGACTGAAGCTTTCTTT
14,NA,once,TRBJ2-7,TRBV2,CASSAQGGSDEQYF,TGTGCCAGCAGTGCCCAGGGAGGATCGGACGAGCAGTACTTC
13,TRBD1,NA,TRBJ1-2,TRBV9,CASSVRTGDGYTF,TGTGCCAGCAGCGTAAGGACAGGGGATGGCTACACCTTC
15,NA,NA,TRBJ2-3,TRBV3-1/TRBV3-2,CASSSRPRMGDTQYF,TGTGCCAGCAGCTCCCGGCCCAGGATGGGTGATACGCAGTATTTT
14,NA,NA,TRBJ2-5,TRBV6-5,CASSSGVIQETQYF,TGTGCCAGCAGTTCAGGGGTGATCCAAGAGACCCAGTACTTC
14,NA,NA,TRBJ2-5,TRBV9,CASSVGGAVETQYF,TGTGCCAGCAGCGTAGGCGGGGCCGTAGAGACCCAGTACTTC
13,NA,few,TRBJ1-1,TRBV29-1,CSVWGLMNTEAFF,TGCAGCGTGTGGGGACTCATGAACACTGAAGCTTTCTTT
14,TRBD1,NA,TRBJ1-6,TRBV5-1,CASSPEPGQGLLHF,TGCGCCAGCAGCCCGGAACCGGGACAGGGCCTCCTCCACTTT
13,NA,NA,TRBJ2-6,TRBV7-3,CASSPSGANVLTF,TGTGCCAGCAGCCCCTCTGGGGCCAACGTCCTGACTTTC
14,NA,NA,TRBJ1-1,TRBV2,CASSRTTGNTEAFF,TGTGCCAGCAGTAGGACCACCGGGAACACTGAAGCTTTCTTT
13,TRBD2,NA,TRBJ2-7,TRBV7-8,CASSDYGGVEQYF,TGTGCCAGCAGCGATTACGGGGGGGTTGAGCAGTACTTC
14,NA,NA,TRBJ1-4,TRBV5-1,CASSLGEGGEKLFF,TGCGCCAGCAGCTTGGGTGAGGGGGGCGAAAAACTGTTTTTT
13,NA,NA,TRBJ1-1,TRBV18,CASSPRQLTEAFF,TGTGCCAGCTCCCCTCGACAGCTCACTGAAGCTTTCTTT
15,NA,few,TRBJ1-4,TRBV9,CASSVSGATNEKLFF,TGTGCCAGCAGCGTGTCTGGGGCAACTAATGAAAAACTGTTTTTT
16,NA,NA,TRBJ2-1,TRBV7-9,CASSPQSGGLYDEQFF,TGTGCCAGCAGTCCGCAGTCTGGGGGCCTTTACGATGAGCAGTTCTTC
14,TRBD1,NA,TRBJ1-2,TRBV24-1,CATSDPTGNYGYTF,TGTGCCACCAGTGACCCGACAGGGAACTATGGCTACACCTTC
14,NA,NA,TRBJ2-5,TRBV18,CASSPPAGRETQYF,TGTGCCAGCTCACCACCGGCGGGGCGAGAGACCCAGTACTTC
8,NA,NA,TRBJ1-1,TRBV20-1,CSARREAF,TGCAGTGCTAGGAGAGAGGCCTTT
15,TRBD1,few,TRBJ2-2,TRBV7-9,CASSLQGATTGELFF,TGTGCCAGCAGCCTACAGGGGGCGACCACCGGGGAGCTGTTTTTT
13,NA,NA,TRBJ1-1,TRBV19,CASTGGWNTEAFF,TGTGCCAGTACCGGGGGGTGGAACACTGAAGCTTTCTTT
15,TRBD1,NA,TRBJ1-3,TRBV15,CATSTGQGDGNTIYF,TGTGCCACCAGCACGGGACAGGGTGATGGAAACACCATATATTTT
16,TRBD2,NA,TRBJ2-5,TRBV6-6,CASSSPSGGAMKTQYF,TGTGCCAGCAGTTCCCCTAGCGGGGGGGCCATGAAGACCCAGTACTTC
14,NA,NA,TRBJ1-3,TRBV3-1/TRBV3-2,CASSRVGASNTIYF,TGTGCCAGCAGCCGGGTCGGGGCTTCAAACACCATATATTTT
13,NA,NA,TRBJ1-1,TRBV15,CATSYKGNTEAFF,TGTGCCACCAGCTACAAAGGGAACACTGAAGCTTTCTTT
15,TRBD1,few,TRBJ1-2,TRBV18,CASSPGTASIYGYTF,TGTGCCAGCTCACCCGGGACAGCCAGTATCTATGGCTACACCTTC
15,TRBD2,NA,TRBJ2-3,TRBV28,CASSSGLGRTDTQYF,TGTGCCAGCAGTTCGGGACTAGGACGCACAGATACGCAGTATTTT
11,NA,once,TRBJ1-1,TRBV15,CATARASEAFF,TGTGCCACCGCGAGGGCTTCTGAAGCTTTCTTT
15,TRBD1,NA,TRBJ1-2,TRBV29-1,CSVEAPGGRTYGYTF,TGCAGCGTTGAAGCTCCAGGGGGGAGAACCTATGGCTACACCTTC
16,NA,NA,TRBJ1-5,TRBV18,CASSPPGATRNQPQHF,TGTGCCAGCTCACCGCCCGGGGCAACCCGCAATCAGCCCCAGCATTTT
14,NA,NA,TRBJ2-7,TRBV6-2/TRBV6-3,CASSYAGKYYEQYF,TGTGCCAGCAGTTATGCGGGCAAATATTACGAGCAGTACTTC
18,NA,NA,TRBJ2-3,TRBV19,CASSIVGGSGTTRYTQYF,TGTGCCAGTAGTATAGTTGGGGGGTCCGGGACCACTAGATATACGCAGTATTTT
14,NA,NA,TRBJ1-1,TRBV6-5,CASSQDRGVTEAFF,TGTGCCAGCAGCCAGGACCGGGGGGTCACTGAAGCTTTCTTT
13,NA,few,TRBJ1-2,TRBV10-2,CASLRGRGYGYTF,TGCGCCAGCCTCAGGGGCCGGGGGTATGGCTACACCTTC
15,TRBD2,NA,TRBJ2-5,TRBV18,CASSPVRGERETQYF,TGTGCCAGCTCACCCGTGCGGGGGGAAAGAGAGACCCAGTACTTC
13,NA,NA,TRBJ1-1,TRBV3-1/TRBV3-2,CASSHTGFVGAFF,TGTGCCAGCAGTCATACAGGGTTTGTAGGAGCTTTCTTT
12,NA,NA,TRBJ1-6,TRBV5-1,CASSFNGSPLHF,TGCGCCAGCAGCTTTAACGGTTCACCCCTCCACTTT
17,NA,NA,TRBJ1-2,TRBV16,CASSQLPNGGAGYGYTF,TGTGCCAGCAGCCAATTACCGAACGGGGGCGCAGGCTATGGCTACACCTTC
14,NA,once,TRBJ1-4,TRBV4-3,CASSQVATNEKLFF,TGCGCCAGCAGCCAAGTTGCAACTAATGAAAAACTGTTTTTT
17,NA,NA,TRBJ2-1,TRBV6-2/TRBV6-3,CASSYFLGAPTYNEQFF,TGTGCCAGCAGTTACTTCTTGGGGGCTCCCACCTACAATGAGCAGTTCTTC
14,NA,NA,TRBJ2-7,TRBV18,CASSPEQSSVEQYF,TGTGCCAGCTCACCCGAACAATCTAGCGTCGAGCAGTACTTC
17,NA,NA,TRBJ2-2,TRBV7-2,CASSPWGTIPGAGELFF,TGTGCCAGCAGCCCCTGGGGGACCATCCCTGGGGCCGGGGAGCTGTTTTTT
15,NA,NA,TRBJ2-1,TRBV7-2,CASSGAPSSYNEQFF,TGTGCCAGCAGCGGGGCCCCCAGCTCCTACAATGAGCAGTTCTTC
18,TRBD2,NA,TRBJ2-1,TRBV15,CATSRGAGGRLGYNEQFF,TGTGCCACCAGCAGAGGAGCGGGGGGGCGGTTAGGTTACAATGAGCAGTTCTTC
13,NA,once,TRBJ2-3,TRBV29-1,CSVLVGGLDTQYF,TGCAGCGTCCTCGTGGGGGGGCTGGATACGCAGTATTTT
15,NA,NA,TRBJ1-3,TRBV18,CASSPKGDSGNTIYF,TGTGCCAGCTCACCCAAGGGGGATTCTGGAAACACCATATATTTT
15,NA,NA,TRBJ1-3,TRBV28,CASSLHTGRKNTIYF,TGTGCCAGCAGCCTTCATACAGGGCGGAAAAACACCATATATTTT
16,NA,NA,TRBJ1-6,TRBV7-2,CASSSSAGVGSSPLHF,TGTGCCAGCAGCTCCAGTGCAGGGGTCGGGAGTTCACCCCTCCACTTT
15,NA,NA,TRBJ2-7,TRBV28,CASGKRTRSSYEQYF,TGTGCCAGCGGTAAAAGGACACGTTCCTCCTACGAGCAGTACTTC
13,NA,NA,TRBJ1-2,TRBV19,CASSIDRKAGYTF,TGTGCCAGTAGTATAGACAGGAAGGCTGGCTACACCTTC